The 10 T cell receptor beta chains below come from one sample, sequenced in a study of blood T cell repertoires in COVID-19. Repertoires were generated with immunoSEQ multiplex PCR, while TCRdb's copy carries only in-frame clones and drops some. Among 55,000 to 70,000 clones listed, 70% to 90% were seen once. Sequenced material: peripheral blood. The origin of the receptors is a woman aged 50 to 60 with COVID-19, enrolled during active disease.

The chain combines TRBV4-2 with TRBJ2-3; 10 nucleotides align to TRBD2. The CDR3 sequence is 16 residues long. The V segment lost 0 bases and the J segment 5 bases; nucleotides outside the gene matches: 5. The germline V gene encodes CDR1 LGHNA and CDR2 YNFKEQ. The CDR3 DNA reads TGTGCCAGCAGCCAAGAGCCTAGCGGGAGAGGAGATACGCAGTATTTT. This encodes CASSQEPSGRGDTQYF.

This chain uses TRBV28 with TRBJ1-2, with 7 positions matching TRBD1. The germline gives CDR1 MDHEN, CDR2 SYDVKM. The CDR3 runs to 15 residues. The V gene end was trimmed by 5 bases and the J gene end by 4 bases; junction bases not matched to a gene: 10. CDR3 protein: CASSPPRTGLYGYTF. The CDR3 DNA follows: TGTGCCAGCAGTCCCCCCAGGACAGGTCTCTATGGCTACACCTTC.

This sequence joins TRBV19 and TRBJ2-3, with 11 bases that match TRBD2. V shed 0 bases and J 1 base; nucleotides not matched to a gene: 9. From germline, CDR1 is LNHDA and CDR2 SQIVND (reference sequence). This CDR3 contains 19 residues. CDR3 DNA: TGTGCCAGTAGTATAGATCGCCTAGCGGGAGGACTACGCACAGATACGCAGTATTTT. Protein sequence: CASSIDRLAGGLRTDTQYF. Based on the CDR3 plus reference TRBV19 and TRBJ2-3, the full variable domain is DGGITQSPKYLFRKEGQNVTLSCEQNLNHDAMYWYRQDPGQGLRLIYYSQIVNDFQKGDIAEGYSVSREKKESFPLTVTSAQKNPTAFYLCASSIDRLAGGLRTDTQYFGPGTRLTVL.

J is TRBJ2-5 and V is TRBV18, with D maybe TRBD2 (5 bases). Trimming shortened V by 4 bases and J by 5 bases, and 11 bases separated the two germline ends. There are 13 residues in the CDR3. Germline V lookup: CDR1 KGHSH, CDR2 LQKENI. The CDR3 spells CASSQRESETQYF. CDR3 bases: TGTGCCAGCTCACAAAGGGAGTCGGAGACCCAGTACTTC.

Only one count was recorded for this clone. The junction does not match germline at one end; this may be a read error. The chain joins TRBV7-8 to TRBJ2-7, with D possibly matching TRBD1 (5 bases). The CDR3 totals 13 residues. Germline CDR1 and CDR2: SGHVS and FQNEAQ. The CDR3 DNA reads as TGTGCCAGCACCGTAGGACAAGAAAGACGCTTTGACTTC. This translates into CASTVGQERRFDF.

The chain employs TRBV6-2 or TRBV6-3 and TRBJ1-1, with 11 bases lining up with TRBD1. Germline values: CDR1 MNHEY, CDR2 SVGEGT. The V and J ends lost 4 bases and 5 bases, in that order; junction bases with no gene match: 12. This CDR3 has 17 residues. Here the CDR3 reads CASSSRTGGLEVTEAFF. The DNA for the CDR3 is TGTGCCAGCAGTTCCCGGACAGGGGGCCTTGAGGTGACTGAAGCTTTCTTT.

The chain couples TRBV28 to TRBJ1-5, with D tentatively TRBD1 (5 bases). The length of the CDR3 is 14 residues. Trimming removed 6 bases from V and 0 bases from J, with 9 bases in between. Germline V CDR1 and CDR2: MDHEN, SYDVKM. This CDR3 is CASSRDSSNQPQHF. In nucleotides, the CDR3 is TGTGCCAGCAGCCGCGACAGTAGCAATCAGCCCCAGCATTTT.

This clone was picked up one time. V is TRBV2 and J is TRBJ2-1; the match to TRBD1 covers 10 bases. Germline CDR1 SNHLY, CDR2 FYNNEI. The CDR3 loop spans 13 amino acids. V lost 4 bases and J lost 9; bases outside the gene matches: 3. CDR3 bases: TGTGCCAGCAGTGGACAGGGGGCTCTTGAGCAGTTCTTC. It is translated as CASSGQGALEQFF.

This chain's CDR3 is CAISEGTGTTDTQYF. CDR3 DNA sequence: TGTGCCATCAGTGAAGGGACAGGGACCACAGATACGCAGTATTTT. The rearrangement uses TRBV10-3 and TRBJ2-3, with 9 bases fitting TRBD1. The germline V gene encodes CDR1 ENHRY and CDR2 SYGVKD. The CDR3 totals 15 residues. With 3 bases clipped from V and 2 bases from J, the junction kept 3 bases outside the gene matches.

The V gene is TRBV30, the J gene TRBJ1-5, with D possibly TRBD1 on 6 matching bases. Trimming removed 1 base from V and 7 bases from J, with 11 bases in between. Germline CDR1 is GTSNPN and CDR2 is SVGIG (reference sequence). This CDR3 region has 13 residues. The CDR3 sequence is CAWSASGDQPQHF. DNA of the CDR3: TGTGCCTGGAGTGCCTCAGGGGACCAGCCCCAGCATTTT. Variable domain in full (rest from reference TRBV30 and TRBJ1-5): SQTIHQWPATLVQPVGSPLSLECTVEGTSNPNLYWYRQAAGRGLQLLFYSVGIGQISSEVPQNLSASRPQDRQFILSSKKLLLSDSGFYLCAWSASGDQPQHFGDGTRLSIL.